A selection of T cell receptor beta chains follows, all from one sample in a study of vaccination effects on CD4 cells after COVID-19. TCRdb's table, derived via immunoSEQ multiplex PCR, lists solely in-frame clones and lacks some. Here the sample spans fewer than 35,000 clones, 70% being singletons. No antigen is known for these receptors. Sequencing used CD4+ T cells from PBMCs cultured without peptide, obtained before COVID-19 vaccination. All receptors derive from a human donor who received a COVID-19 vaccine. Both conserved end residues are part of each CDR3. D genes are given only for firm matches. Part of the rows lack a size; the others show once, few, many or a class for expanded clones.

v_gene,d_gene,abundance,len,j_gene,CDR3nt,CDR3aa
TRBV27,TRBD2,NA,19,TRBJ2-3,TGTGCCAGCAGTTTAGAGGCCCTCCTAGCGGGGGGCGAGACAGATACGCAGTATTTT,CASSLEALLAGGETDTQYF
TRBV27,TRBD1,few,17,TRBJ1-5,TGTGCCAGCAGTAAGACAGGGTCGACTATTGGTTTTCAGCCCCAGCATTTT,CASSKTGSTIGFQPQHF
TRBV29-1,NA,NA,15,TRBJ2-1,TGCAGCGTTGAAGAGAGAGCGGCCTCCTACAATGAGCAGTTCTTC,CSVEERAASYNEQFF
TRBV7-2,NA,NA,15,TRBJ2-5,TGTGCCAGCAGCTTAGGTCTAGCCAGGGGAGAGACCCAGTACTTC,CASSLGLARGETQYF
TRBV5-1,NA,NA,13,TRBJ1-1,TGCGCCAGCAGCTTGGCCCTAGGCGGGAAAGCTTTCTTT,CASSLALGGKAFF
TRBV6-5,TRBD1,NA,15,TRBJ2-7,TGTGCCAGCAGTAACTATGATGACAGGGACTACGAGCAGTACTTC,CASSNYDDRDYEQYF
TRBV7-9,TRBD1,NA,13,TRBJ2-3,TGTGCCAGCAGCCTCGACAGGGGCGATACGCAGTATTTT,CASSLDRGDTQYF
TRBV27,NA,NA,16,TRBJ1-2,TGTGCCAGCAGTTTATCCGACAGGACAGCTAACTATGGCTACACCTTC,CASSLSDRTANYGYTF
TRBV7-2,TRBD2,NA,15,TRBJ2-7,TGTGCCAGCAGCGTTTCGGGCGGGAGCTCCTACGAGCAGTACTTC,CASSVSGGSSYEQYF
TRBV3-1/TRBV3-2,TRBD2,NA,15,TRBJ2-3,TGTGCCAGCAGCCAAGGCGGGAGGGCTGGAGATACGCAGTATTTT,CASSQGGRAGDTQYF
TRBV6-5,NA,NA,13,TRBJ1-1,TGTGCCAGCAGCTATGGACTCCCGATCGTAGCTTTCTTT,CASSYGLPIVAFF
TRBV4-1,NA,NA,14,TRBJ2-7,TGCGCCAGCAGCCCTTCGTGGCAGCTCTACGAGCAGTACTTC,CASSPSWQLYEQYF
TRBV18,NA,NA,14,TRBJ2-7,TGTGCCAGCTCACCGGGAACAGGGCCCTACGAGCAGTACTTC,CASSPGTGPYEQYF
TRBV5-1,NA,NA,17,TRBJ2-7,TGCGCCAGCAGCCCAACCCACAGCGGGCGTAACTCCTACGAGCAGTACTTC,CASSPTHSGRNSYEQYF
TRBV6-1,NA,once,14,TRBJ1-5,TGTGCCAGCAGTGAAGGGTGGGGCGATCAGCCCCAGCATTTT,CASSEGWGDQPQHF
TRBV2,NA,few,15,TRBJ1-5,TGTGCCAGCAGTGACGACCAGAGGTACAATCAGCCCCAGCATTTT,CASSDDQRYNQPQHF
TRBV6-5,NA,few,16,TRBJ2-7,TGTGCCAGCAGTTACTCGCCAGGGTCTGTCTCCTACGAGCAGTACTTC,CASSYSPGSVSYEQYF
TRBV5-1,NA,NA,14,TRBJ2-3,TGCGCCAGCAGCTTAGGATCTAGCACAGATACGCAGTATTTT,CASSLGSSTDTQYF
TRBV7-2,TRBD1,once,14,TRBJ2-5,TGTGCCAGCAGCTCCAGGTCAGGGGGTGAGACCCAGTACTTC,CASSSRSGGETQYF
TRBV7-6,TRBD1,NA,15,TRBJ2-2,TGTGCCAGCAGCTTAGAGGACAGGGTTAGCGGGGAGCTGTTTTTT,CASSLEDRVSGELFF
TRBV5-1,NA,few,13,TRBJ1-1,TGCGCCAGCAGTACTACAGGGAACACTGAAGCTTTCTTT,CASSTTGNTEAFF
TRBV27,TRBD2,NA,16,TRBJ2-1,TGTGCCAGCAGTTCCCCGAGCGGGAGGGCGGTCAATGAGCAGTTCTTC,CASSSPSGRAVNEQFF
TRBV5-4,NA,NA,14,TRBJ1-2,TGTGCCAGCAGGCCTAGGGAGTCCAGGAGTGGCTACACCTTC,CASRPRESRSGYTF